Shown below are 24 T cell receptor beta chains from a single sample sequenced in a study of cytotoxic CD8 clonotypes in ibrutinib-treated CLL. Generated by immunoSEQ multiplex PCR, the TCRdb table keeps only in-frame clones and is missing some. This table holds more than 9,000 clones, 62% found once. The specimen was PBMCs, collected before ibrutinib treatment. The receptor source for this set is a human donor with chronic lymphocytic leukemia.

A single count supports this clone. In DNA, the CDR3 is TGTGCCAGCAGTACCTACAATCAGCCCCAGCATTTT. This codes for CASSTYNQPQHF. V and J are TRBV6-5 and TRBJ1-5; D ambiguous. The V end lost 5 bases, the J end lost 3 bases, and 5 bases lay between the germline ends. Per the germline V gene, CDR1 is MNHEY and CDR2 is SVGAGI. The CDR3 sequence is 12 residues long.

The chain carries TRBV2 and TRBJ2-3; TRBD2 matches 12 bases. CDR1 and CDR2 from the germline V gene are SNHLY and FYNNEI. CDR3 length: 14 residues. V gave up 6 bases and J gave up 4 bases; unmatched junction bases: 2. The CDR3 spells CASSSSGGADTQYF. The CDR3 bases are TGTGCCAGCAGCTCTAGCGGGGGGGCAGATACGCAGTATTTT.

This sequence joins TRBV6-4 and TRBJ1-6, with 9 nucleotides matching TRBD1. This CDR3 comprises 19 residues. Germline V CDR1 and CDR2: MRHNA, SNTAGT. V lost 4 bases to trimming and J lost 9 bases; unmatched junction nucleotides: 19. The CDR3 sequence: CASSVSVRGGDREFSPLHF. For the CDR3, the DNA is TGTGCCAGCAGTGTATCTGTTAGAGGGGGGGACAGGGAATTTTCACCCCTCCACTTT.

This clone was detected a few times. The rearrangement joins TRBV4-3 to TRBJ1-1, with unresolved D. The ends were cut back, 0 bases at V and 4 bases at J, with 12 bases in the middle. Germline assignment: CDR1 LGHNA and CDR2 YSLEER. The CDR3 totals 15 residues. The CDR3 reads CASSQDEGESTEAFF. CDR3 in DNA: TGCGCCAGCAGCCAAGATGAGGGTGAGAGCACTGAAGCTTTCTTT.

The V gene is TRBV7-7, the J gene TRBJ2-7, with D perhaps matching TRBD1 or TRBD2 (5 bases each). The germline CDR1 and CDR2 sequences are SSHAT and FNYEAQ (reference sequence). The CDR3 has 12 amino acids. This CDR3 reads CALGPSSYEQYF. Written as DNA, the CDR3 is TGTGCATTGGGACCCAGCTCCTACGAGCAGTACTTC.

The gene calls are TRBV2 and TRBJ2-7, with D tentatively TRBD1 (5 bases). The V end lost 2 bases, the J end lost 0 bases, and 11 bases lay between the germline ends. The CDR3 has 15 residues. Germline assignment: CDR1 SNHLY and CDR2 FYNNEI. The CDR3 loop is CASSEQTGPSYEQYF. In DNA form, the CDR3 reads TGTGCCAGCAGTGAACAAACAGGACCCTCCTACGAGCAGTACTTC.

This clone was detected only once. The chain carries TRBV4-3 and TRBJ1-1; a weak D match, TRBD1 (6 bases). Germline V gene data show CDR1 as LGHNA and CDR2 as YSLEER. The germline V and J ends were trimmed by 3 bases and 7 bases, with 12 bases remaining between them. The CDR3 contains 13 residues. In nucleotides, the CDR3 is TGCGCCAGCAGCCAGGACAGTCGGTTTGAAGCTTTCTTT. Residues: CASSQDSRFEAFF.

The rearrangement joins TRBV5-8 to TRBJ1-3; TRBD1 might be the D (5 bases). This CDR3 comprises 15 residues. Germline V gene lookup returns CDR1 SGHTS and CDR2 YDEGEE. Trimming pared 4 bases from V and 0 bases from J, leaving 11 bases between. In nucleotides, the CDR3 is TGTGCCAGCAGCCTGGGGGAAGGCTCTGGAAACACCATATATTTT. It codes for CASSLGEGSGNTIYF.

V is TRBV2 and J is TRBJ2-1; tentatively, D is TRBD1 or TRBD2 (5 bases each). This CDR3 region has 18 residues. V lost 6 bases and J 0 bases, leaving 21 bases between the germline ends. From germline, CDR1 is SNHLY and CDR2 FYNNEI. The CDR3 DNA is TGTGCCAGCAGACGGGACGCCGGGATTTATAGCTCCTACAATGAGCAGTTCTTC. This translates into CASRRDAGIYSSYNEQFF.

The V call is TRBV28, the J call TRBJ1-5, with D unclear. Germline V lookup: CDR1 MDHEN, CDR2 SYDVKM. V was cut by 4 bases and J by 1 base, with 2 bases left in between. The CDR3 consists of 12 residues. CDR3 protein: CASSWSNQPQHF. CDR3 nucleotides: TGTGCCAGCAGTTGGAGCAATCAGCCCCAGCATTTT. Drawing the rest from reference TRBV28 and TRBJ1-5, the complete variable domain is DVKVTQSSRYLVKRTGEKVFLECVQDMDHENMFWYRQDPGLGLRLIYFSYDVKMKEKGDIPEGYSVSREKKERFSLILESASTNQTSMYLCASSWSNQPQHFGDGTRLSIL.

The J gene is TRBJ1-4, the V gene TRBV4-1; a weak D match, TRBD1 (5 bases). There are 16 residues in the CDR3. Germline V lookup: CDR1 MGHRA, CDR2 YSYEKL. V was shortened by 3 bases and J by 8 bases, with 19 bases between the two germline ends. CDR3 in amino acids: CASSHLGRGGGEKLFF. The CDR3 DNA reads TGCGCCAGCAGCCACCTAGGGAGGGGTGGAGGAGAAAAACTGTTTTTT.

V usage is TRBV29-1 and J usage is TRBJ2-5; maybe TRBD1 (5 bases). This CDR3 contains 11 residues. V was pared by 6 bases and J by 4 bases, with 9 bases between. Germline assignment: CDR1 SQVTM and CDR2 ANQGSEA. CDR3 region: CSVGHVETQYF. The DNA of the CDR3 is TGCAGCGTCGGACATGTAGAGACCCAGTACTTC.

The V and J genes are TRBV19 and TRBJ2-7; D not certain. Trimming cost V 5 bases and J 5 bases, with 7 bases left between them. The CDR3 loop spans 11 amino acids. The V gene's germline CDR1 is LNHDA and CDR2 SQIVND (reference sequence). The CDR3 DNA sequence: TGTGCCAGTAGTTACAGCAACGAGCAGTACTTC. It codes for CASSYSNEQYF.

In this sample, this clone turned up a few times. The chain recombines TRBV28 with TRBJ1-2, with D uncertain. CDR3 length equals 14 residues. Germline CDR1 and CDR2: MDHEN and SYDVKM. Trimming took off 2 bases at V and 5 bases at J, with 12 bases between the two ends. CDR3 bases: TGTGCCAGCAGTTTAGACCCAACGGGGTATGGCTACACCTTC. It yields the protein CASSLDPTGYGYTF.

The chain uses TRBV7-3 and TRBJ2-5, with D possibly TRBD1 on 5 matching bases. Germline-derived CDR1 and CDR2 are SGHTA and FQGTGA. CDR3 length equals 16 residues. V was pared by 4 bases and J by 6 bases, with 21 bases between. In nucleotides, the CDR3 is TGTGCCAGCAGCTCCACACCGACAGACGATCTCAAGACCCAGTACTTC. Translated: CASSSTPTDDLKTQYF.

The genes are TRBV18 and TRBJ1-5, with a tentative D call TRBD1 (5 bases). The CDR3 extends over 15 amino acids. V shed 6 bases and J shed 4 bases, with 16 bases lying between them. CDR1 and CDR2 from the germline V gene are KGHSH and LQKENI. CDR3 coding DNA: TGTGCCAGCTCCCTGGGCCTCCAGGGAAATCAGCCCCAGCATTTT. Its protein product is CASSLGLQGNQPQHF.

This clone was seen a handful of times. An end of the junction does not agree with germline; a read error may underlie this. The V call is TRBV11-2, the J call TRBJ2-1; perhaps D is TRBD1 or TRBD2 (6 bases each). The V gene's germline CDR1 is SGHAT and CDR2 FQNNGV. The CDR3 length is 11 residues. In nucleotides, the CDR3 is TGTGCCAGCAGCCTAGAGGGGGGACAGTTCTTC. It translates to CASSLEGGQFF.

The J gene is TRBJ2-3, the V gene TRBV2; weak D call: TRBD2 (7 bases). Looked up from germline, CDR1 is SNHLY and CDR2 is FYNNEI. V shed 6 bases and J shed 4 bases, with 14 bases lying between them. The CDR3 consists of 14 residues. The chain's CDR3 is CASRIGGAADTQYF. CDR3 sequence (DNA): TGTGCCAGCAGAATTGGGGGGGCGGCAGATACGCAGTATTTT. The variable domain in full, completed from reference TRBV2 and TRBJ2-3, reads EPEVTQTPSHQVTQMGQEVILRCVPISNHLYFYWYRQILGQKVEFLVSFYNNEISEKSEIFDDQFSVERPDGSNFTLKIRSTKLEDSAMYFCASRIGGAADTQYFGPGTRLTVL.

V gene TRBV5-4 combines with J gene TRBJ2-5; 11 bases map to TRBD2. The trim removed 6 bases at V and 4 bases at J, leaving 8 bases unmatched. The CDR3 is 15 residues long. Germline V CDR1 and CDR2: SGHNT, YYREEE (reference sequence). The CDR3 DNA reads TGTGCCAGCACCCTAGCGGGGGGTCAGAGAGAGACCCAGTACTTC. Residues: CASTLAGGQRETQYF.

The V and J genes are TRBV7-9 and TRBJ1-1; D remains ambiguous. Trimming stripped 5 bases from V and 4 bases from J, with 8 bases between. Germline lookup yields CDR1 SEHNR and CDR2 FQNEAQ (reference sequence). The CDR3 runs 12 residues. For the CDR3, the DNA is TGTGCCAGCAGCAGCCAGTTCACTGAAGCTTTCTTT. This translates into CASSSQFTEAFF.

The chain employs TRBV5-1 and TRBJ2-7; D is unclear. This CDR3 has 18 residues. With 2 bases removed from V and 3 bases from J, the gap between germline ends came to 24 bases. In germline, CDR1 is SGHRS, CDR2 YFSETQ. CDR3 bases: TGCGCCAGCAGCTTTAAATCCGGGTCTCCTCAACAAATCTACGAGCAGTACTTC. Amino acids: CASSFKSGSPQQIYEQYF.

The CDR3 sequence: CASSPESGGTQETQYF. The CDR3, as DNA: TGTGCCAGCAGCCCAGAGAGCGGGGGCACCCAAGAGACCCAGTACTTC. The chain combines TRBV7-2 with TRBJ2-5, with 8 nucleotides matching TRBD2. V dropped 5 bases and J dropped 1; count of bases not matched to a gene: 9. The CDR3 loop spans 16 amino acids. From germline, CDR1 is SGHTA and CDR2 FQGNSA.

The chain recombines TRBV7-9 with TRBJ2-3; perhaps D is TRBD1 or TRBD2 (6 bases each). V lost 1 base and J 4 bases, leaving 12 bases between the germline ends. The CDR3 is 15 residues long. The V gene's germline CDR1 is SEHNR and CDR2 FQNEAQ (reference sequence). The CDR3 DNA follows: TGTGCCAGCAGCTTAGACGGGGGCAGGGCAGATACGCAGTATTTT. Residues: CASSLDGGRADTQYF.

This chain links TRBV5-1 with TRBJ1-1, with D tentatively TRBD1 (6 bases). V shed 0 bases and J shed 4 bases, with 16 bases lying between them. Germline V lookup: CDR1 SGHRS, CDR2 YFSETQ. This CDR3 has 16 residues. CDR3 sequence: CASSLARGGSGTEAFF. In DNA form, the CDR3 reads TGCGCCAGCAGCTTGGCCCGAGGGGGGTCTGGCACTGAAGCTTTCTTT. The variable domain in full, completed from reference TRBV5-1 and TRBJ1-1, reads KAGVTQTPRYLIKTRGQQVTLSCSPISGHRSVSWYQQTPGQGLQFLFEYFSETQRNKGNFPGRFSGRQFSNSRSEMNVSTLELGDSALYLCASSLARGGSGTEAFFGQGTRLTVV.